This T cell receptor beta chain was recovered during a study of CD8 T cells in Susac syndrome. The study's findings and limits: It was acknowledged in the study that its TCR sequencing and HLA analysis involved a relatively small number of individuals.

FACS enriched CD8+ TEMRA cells, while bulk CD8+ and CD4+ were negatively isolated. Reverse transcription of about 0.45 to 1 ug RNA was carried out with random hexamers. Multiplex PCR with immunoSEQ amplified the TCR beta CDR3 across 54 Vbeta and 13 Jbeta. TCRdb reanalysed the immunoSEQ multiplex PCR reads using MiXCR and keeps one entry per CDR3 protein. Of almost 450,000 distinct CDR3 sequences listed, around 85% are singletons. The length of the CDR3 is 15 residues. Germline V CDR1 and CDR2: SGHRS, YFSETQ. J lost 1 base, V lost 4 bases, and 7 bases had no gene match. In the case of this clonotype: Its matching antigen is unknown.

The sequenced material came from CD8+ T cells from PBMCs. The chain joins TRBV5-1 to TRBJ2-5, with 7 bases identical to TRBD1. This TCR was recovered from a human donor with multiple sclerosis. CDR3 in amino acids: CASSLRDSGQETQYF. The CDR3 DNA reads TGCGCCAGCAGCCTCCGGGACAGCGGCCAAGAGACCCAGTACTTC.